Below are 11 T cell receptor beta chains sequenced from a single sample in a study of T cell clonotyping in hematopoietic cell transplantation. The method was immunoSEQ multiplex PCR; TCRdb's version includes in-frame clones alone and lacks a portion of them. The data show about 10,000 clones, with approximately 51% seen just once and approximately 13% held by the top ten. Sequenced material: peripheral blood mononuclear cells, taken 100 days after allogeneic stem cell transplant. The source of these receptors is a female patient aged 50-59 years who had an allogeneic stem cell transplant from an unrelated donor, so the T cells may come from the graft donor. Some clones in this sample may be carry-over from other donors' samples.

This clone has more than one count but fewer than ten. V gene TRBV30 combines with J gene TRBJ2-5; D ambiguous. CDR3 length: 12 amino acids. Germline V gene data show CDR1 as GTSNPN and CDR2 as SVGIG (reference sequence). V lost 2 bases and J lost 4, with 8 bases in between. Here the CDR3 reads CAWSTTLETQYF. In nucleotides, the CDR3 is TGTGCCTGGAGTACCACACTAGAGACCCAGTACTTC.

This clone was counted a few times. V usage is TRBV5-1 and J usage is TRBJ2-7; 7 bases fit TRBD2. The CDR3 extends over 16 amino acids. The trim removed 2 bases at V and 5 bases at J, leaving 13 bases unmatched. Per germline, CDR1 SGHRS and CDR2 YFSETQ. The CDR3 is CASSLGLGGRVDEQYF. In DNA form, the CDR3 reads TGCGCCAGCAGCTTAGGACTGGGCGGGAGAGTGGACGAGCAGTACTTC.

The V and J genes are TRBV6-5 and TRBJ1-1, with D hard to call. The CDR3 consists of 14 residues. V shed 0 bases and J shed 3 bases, with 8 bases lying between them. Germline loops: CDR1 MNHEY, CDR2 SVGAGI. The CDR3 is CASSYSGSYTEAFF. The DNA of the CDR3 is TGTGCCAGCAGTTACTCGGGGAGTTACACTGAAGCTTTCTTT.

This clone has only a few counts. The chain has TRBV4-2 and TRBJ2-3; no firm D call. The CDR3 runs to 15 residues. The germline V gene encodes CDR1 LGHNA and CDR2 YNFKEQ. V was shortened by 1 base and J by 7 bases, with 15 bases between the two germline ends. The CDR3 sequence is CASSQALVLTNTQYF. CDR3 DNA: TGTGCCAGCAGCCAAGCTTTGGTACTAACGAATACGCAGTATTTT.

The gene calls are TRBV2 and TRBJ2-5, with a possible D match to TRBD2 (6 bases). In germline, CDR1 is SNHLY, CDR2 FYNNEI. V lost 4 bases to trimming and J lost 3 bases, with 12 bases between them. The CDR3 consists of 14 residues. This chain's CDR3 is CASSGEWGEETQYF. The CDR3, as DNA: TGTGCCAGCAGTGGGGAGTGGGGGGAAGAGACCCAGTACTTC.

This clone appeared a few times. The chain carries TRBV9 and TRBJ1-6; D ambiguous. CDR3 size: 13 residues. With 0 bases removed from V and 7 bases from J, the gap between germline ends came to 5 bases. Germline V CDR1 and CDR2: SGDLS, YYNGEE. DNA for the CDR3: TGTGCCAGCAGCGTAGCGAGGAATTCACCCCTCCACTTT. This gives the protein CASSVARNSPLHF.

J is TRBJ1-1 and V is TRBV30; weak D call: TRBD1 (5 bases). The V gene's germline CDR1 is GTSNPN and CDR2 SVGIG (reference sequence). The length of the CDR3 is 12 residues. Trimming left V 7 bases short and J 6 bases short, with 15 bases between. CDR3 in amino acids: CALAGFNAEAFF. The CDR3 DNA reads as TGTGCCTTAGCAGGGTTTAATGCTGAAGCTTTCTTT.

The CDR3 loop is CASSLALAQETQYF. In DNA form, the CDR3 reads TGTGCCAGTAGTCTAGCGCTAGCCCAAGAGACCCAGTACTTC. The V call is TRBV19, the J call TRBJ2-5, with D perhaps matching TRBD2 (6 bases). Germline V lookup: CDR1 LNHDA, CDR2 SQIVND (reference sequence). The CDR3 contains 14 residues. Trimming removed 5 bases at V and 1 base at J, with 11 bases between.

This clone showed up just a few times. V is TRBV9 and J is TRBJ2-1; TRBD2 matches 8 bases. CDR1 is SGDLS, CDR2 YYNGEE, per germline. V was clipped by 2 bases and J by 4 bases; unmatched bases: 5. This CDR3 has 15 residues. This CDR3 reads CASSVKAGEYNEQFF. CDR3 sequence (DNA): TGTGCCAGCAGCGTCAAAGCGGGAGAGTACAATGAGCAGTTCTTC.

This chain connects TRBV6-5 to TRBJ1-1; D not resolved. The V end was cut by 5 bases, the J end by 4 bases, with 17 bases between. Germline V gives CDR1 MNHEY, CDR2 SVGAGI. This CDR3 spans 15 amino acids. This CDR3 reads CASSLQMQPGTEAFF. CDR3 bases: TGTGCCAGCAGTCTTCAGATGCAGCCAGGCACTGAAGCTTTCTTT.

The rearrangement links TRBV7-8 to TRBJ2-5, with 9 nucleotides matching TRBD2. CDR1 and CDR2 from the germline V gene are SGHVS and FQNEAQ. The V and J ends lost 5 bases and 9 bases, in that order; junction bases with no gene match: 7. This CDR3 comprises 13 residues. The CDR3 is CASSPAGGQAQYF. CDR3 nucleotide sequence: TGTGCCAGCAGCCCTGCGGGGGGGCAGGCCCAGTACTTC.